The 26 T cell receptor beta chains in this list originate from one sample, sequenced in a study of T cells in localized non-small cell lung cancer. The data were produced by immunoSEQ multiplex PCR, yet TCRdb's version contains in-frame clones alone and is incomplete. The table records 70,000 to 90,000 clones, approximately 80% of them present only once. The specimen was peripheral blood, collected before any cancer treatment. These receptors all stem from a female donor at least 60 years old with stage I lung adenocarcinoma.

This CDR3 reads CASSLDARTGELFF. The DNA of the CDR3 is TGTGCCAGCAGCTTAGACGCCAGAACCGGGGAGCTGTTTTTT. The rearrangement links TRBV7-2 to TRBJ2-2; D is unresolved. V shed 1 base and J shed 5 bases, with 8 bases lying between them. The CDR3 is 14 residues long. The V gene's germline CDR1 is SGHTA and CDR2 FQGNSA.

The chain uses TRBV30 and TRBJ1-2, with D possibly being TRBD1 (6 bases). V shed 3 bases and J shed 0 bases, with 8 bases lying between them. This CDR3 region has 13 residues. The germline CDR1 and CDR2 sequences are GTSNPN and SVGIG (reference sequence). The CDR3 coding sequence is TGTGCCTGGAGACAGGGCCCTAACTATGGCTACACCTTC. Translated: CAWRQGPNYGYTF.

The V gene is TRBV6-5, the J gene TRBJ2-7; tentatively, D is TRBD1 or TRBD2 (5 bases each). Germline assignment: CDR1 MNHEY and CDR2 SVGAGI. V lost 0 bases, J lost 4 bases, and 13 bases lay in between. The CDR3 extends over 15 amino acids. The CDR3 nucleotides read TGTGCCAGCAGTTACTCGATGGGGGAGACGTACGAGCAGTACTTC. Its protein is CASSYSMGETYEQYF.

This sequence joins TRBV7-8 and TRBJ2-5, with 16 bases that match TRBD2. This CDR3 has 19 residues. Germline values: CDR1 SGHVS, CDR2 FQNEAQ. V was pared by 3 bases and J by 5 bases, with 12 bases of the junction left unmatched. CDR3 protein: CASSFWGLAGGPRSETQYF. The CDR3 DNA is TGTGCCAGCAGCTTCTGGGGACTAGCGGGAGGGCCGCGATCGGAGACCCAGTACTTC.

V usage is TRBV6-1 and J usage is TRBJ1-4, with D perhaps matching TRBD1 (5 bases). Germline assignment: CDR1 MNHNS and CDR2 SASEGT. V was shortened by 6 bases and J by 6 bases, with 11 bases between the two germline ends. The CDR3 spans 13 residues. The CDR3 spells CASRSREYEKLFF. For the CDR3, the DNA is TGTGCCAGCAGGTCCAGGGAGTATGAAAAACTGTTTTTT.

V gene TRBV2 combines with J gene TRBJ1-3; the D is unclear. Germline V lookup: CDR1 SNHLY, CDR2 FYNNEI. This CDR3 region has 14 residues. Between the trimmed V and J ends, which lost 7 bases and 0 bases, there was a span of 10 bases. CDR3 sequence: CASKLGLSGNTIYF. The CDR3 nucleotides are TGTGCCAGCAAGCTAGGCCTCTCTGGAAACACCATATATTTT. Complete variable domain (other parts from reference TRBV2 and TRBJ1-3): EPEVTQTPSHQVTQMGQEVILRCVPISNHLYFYWYRQILGQKVEFLVSFYNNEISEKSEIFDDQFSVERPDGSNFTLKIRSTKLEDSAMYFCASKLGLSGNTIYFGEGSWLTVV.

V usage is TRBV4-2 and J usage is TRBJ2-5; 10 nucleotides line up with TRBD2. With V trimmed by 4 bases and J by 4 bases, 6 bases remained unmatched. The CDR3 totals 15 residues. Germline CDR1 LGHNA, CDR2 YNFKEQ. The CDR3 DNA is TGTGCCAGCAGCCGAGCACTAGCGGGACGAGAGACCCAGTACTTC. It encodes CASSRALAGRETQYF.

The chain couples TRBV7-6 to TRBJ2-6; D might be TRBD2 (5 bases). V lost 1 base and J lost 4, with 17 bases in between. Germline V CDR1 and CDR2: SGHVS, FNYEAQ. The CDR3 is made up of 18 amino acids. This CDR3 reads CASSLEAFVGAGANVLTF. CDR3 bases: TGTGCCAGCAGCTTAGAGGCCTTCGTGGGAGCCGGGGCCAACGTCCTGACTTTC.

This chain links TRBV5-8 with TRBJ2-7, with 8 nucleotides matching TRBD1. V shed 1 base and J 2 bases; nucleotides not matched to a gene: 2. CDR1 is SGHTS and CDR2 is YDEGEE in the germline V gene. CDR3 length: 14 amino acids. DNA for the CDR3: TGTGCCAGCAGCTTGAGACAGGGGACCTACGAGCAGTACTTC. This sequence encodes CASSLRQGTYEQYF. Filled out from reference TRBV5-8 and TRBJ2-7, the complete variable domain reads EAGVTQSPTHLIKTRGQQATLRCSPISGHTSVYWYQQALGLGLQFLLWYDEGEERNRGNFPPRFSGRQFPNYSSELNVNALELEDSALYLCASSLRQGTYEQYFGPGTRLTVT.

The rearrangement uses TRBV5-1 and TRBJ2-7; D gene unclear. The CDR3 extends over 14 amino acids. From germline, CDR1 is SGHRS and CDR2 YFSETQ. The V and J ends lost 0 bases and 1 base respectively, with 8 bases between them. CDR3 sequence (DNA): TGCGCCAGCAGCTTGGCCGGGCAGTCCTACGAGCAGTACTTC. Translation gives CASSLAGQSYEQYF.

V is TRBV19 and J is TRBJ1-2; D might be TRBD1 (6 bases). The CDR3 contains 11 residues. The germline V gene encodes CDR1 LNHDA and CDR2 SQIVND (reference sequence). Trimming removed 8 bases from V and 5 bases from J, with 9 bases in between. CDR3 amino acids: CASGQGYGYTF. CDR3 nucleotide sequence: TGTGCCAGTGGCCAGGGGTATGGCTACACCTTC.

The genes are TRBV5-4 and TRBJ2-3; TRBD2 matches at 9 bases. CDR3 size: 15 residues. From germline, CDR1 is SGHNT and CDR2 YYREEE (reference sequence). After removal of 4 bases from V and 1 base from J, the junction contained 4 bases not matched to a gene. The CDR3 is CASSPGGGGTDTQYF. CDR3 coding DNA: TGTGCCAGCAGCCCGGGCGGGGGGGGCACAGATACGCAGTATTTT.

CDR3 sequence: CAWTLIRGYTF. For the CDR3, the DNA is TGTGCCTGGACCCTTATAAGGGGCTACACCTTC. The rearrangement joins TRBV30 to TRBJ1-2; D gene unclear. CDR3 length: 11 amino acids. V was shortened by 4 bases and J by 8 bases, with 11 bases between the two germline ends. From germline, CDR1 is GTSNPN and CDR2 SVGIG (reference sequence). Combining the CDR3 with reference TRBV30 and TRBJ1-2 gives the whole variable domain SQTIHQWPATLVQPVGSPLSLECTVEGTSNPNLYWYRQAAGRGLQLLFYSVGIGQISSEVPQNLSASRPQDRQFILSSKKLLLSDSGFYLCAWTLIRGYTFGSGTRLTVV.

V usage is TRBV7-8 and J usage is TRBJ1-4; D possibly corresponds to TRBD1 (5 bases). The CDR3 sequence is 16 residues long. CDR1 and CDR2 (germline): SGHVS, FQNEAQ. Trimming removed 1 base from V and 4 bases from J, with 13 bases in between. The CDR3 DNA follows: TGTGCCAGCAGCTTAGGGTTAACAGGCAATAATGAAAAACTGTTTTTT. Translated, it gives CASSLGLTGNNEKLFF.

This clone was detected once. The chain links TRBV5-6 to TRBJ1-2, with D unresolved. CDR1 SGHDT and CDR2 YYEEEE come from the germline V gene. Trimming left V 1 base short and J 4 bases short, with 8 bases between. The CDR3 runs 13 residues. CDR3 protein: CASSLSRLYGYTF. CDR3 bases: TGTGCCAGCAGCTTGTCAAGACTCTATGGCTACACCTTC.

CDR3 loop: CASSPTSGSNNEQFF. The CDR3 DNA sequence: TGTGCCAGCAGCCCGACTAGCGGGAGTAACAATGAGCAGTTCTTC. The V gene is TRBV11-2, the J gene TRBJ2-1; 12 bases are a match to TRBD2. The CDR3 consists of 15 residues. The V and J ends lost 5 bases and 5 bases, in that order; junction bases with no gene match: 4. Germline CDR1 is SGHAT and CDR2 is FQNNGV.

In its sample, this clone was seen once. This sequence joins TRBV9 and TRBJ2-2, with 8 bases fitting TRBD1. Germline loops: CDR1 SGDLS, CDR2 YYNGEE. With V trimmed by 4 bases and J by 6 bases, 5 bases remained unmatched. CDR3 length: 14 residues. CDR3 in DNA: TGTGCCAGCAGCCCAAACAGGGGGTCCGGGGAGCTGTTTTTT. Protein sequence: CASSPNRGSGELFF.

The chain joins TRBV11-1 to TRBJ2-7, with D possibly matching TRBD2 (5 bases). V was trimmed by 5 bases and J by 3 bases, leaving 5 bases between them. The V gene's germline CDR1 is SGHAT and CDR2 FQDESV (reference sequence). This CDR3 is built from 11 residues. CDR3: CASSGLYEQYF. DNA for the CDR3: TGTGCCAGCAGCGGACTCTACGAGCAGTACTTC. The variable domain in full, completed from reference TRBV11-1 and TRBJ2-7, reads EAEVAQSPRYKITEKSQAVAFWCDPISGHATLYWYRQILGQGPELLVQFQDESVVDDSQLPKDRFSAERLKGVDSTLKIQPAELGDSAMYLCASSGLYEQYFGPGTRLTVT.

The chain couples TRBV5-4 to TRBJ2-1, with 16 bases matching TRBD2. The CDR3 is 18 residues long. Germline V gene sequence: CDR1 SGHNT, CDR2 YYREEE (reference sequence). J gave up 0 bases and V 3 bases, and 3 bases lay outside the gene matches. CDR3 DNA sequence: TGTGCCAGCAGCTCGGGACTAGCGGGGGGGCTCTCCTACAATGAGCAGTTCTTC. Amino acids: CASSSGLAGGLSYNEQFF.

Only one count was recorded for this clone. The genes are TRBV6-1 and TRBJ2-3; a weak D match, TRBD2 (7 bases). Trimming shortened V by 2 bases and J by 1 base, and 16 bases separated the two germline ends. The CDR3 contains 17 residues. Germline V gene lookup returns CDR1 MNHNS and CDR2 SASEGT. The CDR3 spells CASSEFAGATGTDTQYF. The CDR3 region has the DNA TGTGCCAGCAGTGAATTTGCGGGGGCGACGGGCACAGATACGCAGTATTTT.

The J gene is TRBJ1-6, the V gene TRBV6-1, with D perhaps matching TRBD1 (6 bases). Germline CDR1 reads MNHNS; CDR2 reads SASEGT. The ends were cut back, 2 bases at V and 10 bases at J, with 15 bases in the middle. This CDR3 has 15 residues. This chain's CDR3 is CASSEWARGGSPLHF. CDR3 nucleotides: TGTGCCAGCAGTGAATGGGCCAGGGGAGGATCACCCCTCCACTTT.

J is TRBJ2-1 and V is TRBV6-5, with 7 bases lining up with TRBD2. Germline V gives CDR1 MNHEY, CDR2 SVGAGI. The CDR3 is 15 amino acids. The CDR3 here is CPKLAAAISYNEQFF. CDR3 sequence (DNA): TGTCCCAAGCTAGCGGCTGCCATCTCCTACAATGAGCAGTTCTTC.

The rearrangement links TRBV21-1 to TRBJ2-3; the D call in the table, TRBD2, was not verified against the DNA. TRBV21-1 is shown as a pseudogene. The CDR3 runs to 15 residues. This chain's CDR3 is CASSKWGVPLDTQYF. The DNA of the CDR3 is TGTGCCAGCAGCAAATGGGGAGTACCTCTAGATACGCAGTATTTT.

For the CDR3, the DNA is TGTGCCAGCAGCTTAGCCGGTGGGGGGTACACTGAAGCTTTCTTT. Translated, it gives CASSLAGGGYTEAFF. The genes are TRBV7-2 and TRBJ1-1, with D tentatively TRBD1 (5 bases). The V end lost 0 bases, the J end lost 3 bases, and 11 bases lay between the germline ends. The CDR3 has 15 residues. Germline CDR1 SGHTA, CDR2 FQGNSA.

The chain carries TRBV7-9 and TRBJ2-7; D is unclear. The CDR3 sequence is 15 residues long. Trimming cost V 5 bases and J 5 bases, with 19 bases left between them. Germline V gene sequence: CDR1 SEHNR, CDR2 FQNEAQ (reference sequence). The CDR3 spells CASSLGPTPANEQYF. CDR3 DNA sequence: TGTGCCAGCAGCCTCGGACCGACTCCTGCGAACGAGCAGTACTTC.

Here the CDR3 reads CASSDPGSISEQYF. CDR3 DNA: TGTGCCAGCAGCGATCCCGGGAGCATCAGTGAGCAGTACTTC. The chain employs TRBV28 and TRBJ2-5; possible D gene TRBD2, 6 bases. Germline V gives CDR1 MDHEN, CDR2 SYDVKM. This CDR3 is built from 14 residues. V shed 6 bases and J shed 11 bases, with 22 bases lying between them.